This paragraph reports one TCR beta chain. This entry is derived from a study of blood T cell repertoires in COVID-19. Libraries were prepared by immunoSEQ multiplex PCR; TCRdb keeps only in-frame clonotypes and omits some of them. Altogether some 89,000 clones are present, roughly three quarters being singletons, with the ten largest covering approximately 10%. Sequencing was carried out using peripheral blood. This receptor was obtained from a man between 70 and 80 years old with acute or convalescent COVID-19.

The CDR3 is CASSQSGSSNQPQHF. The CDR3 DNA follows: TGTGCCAGCAGCCAATCGGGATCGAGCAATCAGCCCCAGCATTTT. The rearrangement uses TRBV3-1 (or the pseudogene TRBV3-2) and TRBJ1-5; D remains ambiguous. CDR3 length: 15 residues. Germline CDR1 is LGHDT and CDR2 is YNNKEL (reference sequence). Trimming cost V 2 bases and J 1 base, with 9 bases left between them.